This T cell receptor beta chain was retrieved from a study of early T cells in non-severe SARS-CoV-2 infection. From the 5' RACE reads, TCRdb called clonotypes with MiXCR, one entry per CDR3 protein. Among roughly 64,000 distinct CDR3 sequences listed, 8% to 9% were seen once. Germline V gives CDR1 SNHLY, CDR2 FYNNEI. The CDR3 loop spans 15 amino acids. Trimming cost V 2 bases and J 3 bases, with 13 bases left between them. This clonotype was counted many times. The V and J genes are TRBV2 and TRBJ1-1, with a weak D call TRBD1 (5 bases). The sequence was collected from an adult who was a healthcare worker with PCR-confirmed SARS-CoV-2 infection or an uninfected control (not recorded which). This sample comprised whole blood, obtained at baseline. The CDR3 spells CASSERAGLYTEAFF. The CDR3 DNA is TGTGCCAGCAGTGAACGGGCAGGGCTCTACACTGAAGCTTTCTTT.